The next 6 T cell receptor beta chains were all read from a single sample in a study of shared clonotypes between healthy human individuals. The assay was immunoSEQ multiplex PCR, and TCRdb's table has in-frame clones only and misses some. The data show 2 million to 2.5 million clones, just over 90% seen once. Sequenced: naive CD4+ T cells from PBMCs. Subset in this sample: CD45RA+ positively selected. The source is a man younger than 30 in good health. Some clones in this sample may be carry-over from other donors' samples.

The chain links TRBV7-9 to TRBJ2-7; tentatively, D is TRBD2 (5 bases). V was shortened by 5 bases and J by 1 base, with 12 bases between the two germline ends. In germline, CDR1 is SEHNR, CDR2 FQNEAQ (reference sequence). This CDR3 contains 14 residues. The CDR3 sequence: CASSPEPGSYEQYF. The CDR3 DNA reads TGTGCCAGCAGCCCCGAACCGGGATCCTACGAGCAGTACTTC.

Only one count was recorded for this clone. DNA of the CDR3: TGTGCCAGCAGCGTCCTGGGACAGGGGAATGAGCAGTTCTTC. Translation: CASSVLGQGNEQFF. The rearrangement links TRBV9 to TRBJ2-1, with TRBD1 identical over 10 bases. The CDR3 is 14 amino acids. Germline values: CDR1 SGDLS, CDR2 YYNGEE. V lost 2 bases, J lost 7 bases, and 3 bases stayed unmatched.

The chain uses TRBV7-3 and TRBJ1-1, with D perhaps TRBD1 (5 bases). Germline CDR1 reads SGHTA; CDR2 reads FQGTGA. V dropped 3 bases and J dropped 6 bases, with 11 bases sitting between them. The CDR3 is made up of 13 amino acids. The CDR3: CASSFGTGAEAFF. The CDR3 DNA is TGTGCCAGCAGCTTTGGGACCGGCGCTGAAGCTTTCTTT.

This clone appeared a single time. This chain links TRBV27 with TRBJ2-1, with TRBD2 identical over 9 bases. Germline assignment: CDR1 MNHEY and CDR2 SMNVEV (reference sequence). The CDR3 covers 14 residues. The V gene end was trimmed by 7 bases and the J gene end by 8 bases; junction bases not matched to a gene: 9. CDR3 in DNA: TGTGCCAGCAAGGTAGCGGGAGTTTATGATGAGCAGTTCTTC. Translation: CASKVAGVYDEQFF.

The chain links TRBV5-1 to TRBJ2-3; 14 bases are shared with TRBD2. The V gene's germline CDR1 is SGHRS and CDR2 YFSETQ. CDR3 size: 18 residues. Unmatched junction bases numbered 5, after V lost 2 bases and J lost 0 bases. In DNA form, the CDR3 reads TGCGCCAGCAGCTTCGGACTAGCGGGAGGCCCTAGCACAGATACGCAGTATTTT. Protein: CASSFGLAGGPSTDTQYF.

Concerning this clone itself: Other DNA sequences in this specimen translate into the identical CDR3. The gene calls are TRBV5-1 and TRBJ1-5; D not resolved. V was shortened by 0 bases and J by 6 bases, with 10 bases between the two germline ends. The CDR3 has 14 amino acids. The V gene's germline CDR1 is SGHRS and CDR2 YFSETQ. This CDR3 is CASSLGQPGQPQHF. DNA of the CDR3: TGCGCCAGCAGCTTGGGCCAGCCAGGTCAGCCCCAGCATTTT.